This T cell receptor (beta chain) was identified during a study of blood T cells in healthy people across ages. Study-wide findings and caveats: It was the long-lived donors that had more naive CD4+ cells and higher diversity than aged donors. Per million T cells, TCR beta diversity dropped about linearly as age rose.

Next came a second PCR, run for about 6 to 12 cycles, which used a sample-barcoded 5' primer along with a J-beta primer mix. Each cDNA molecule carried a tag from a template-switch adaptor that contained 12 random nucleotides. TCRdb reprocessed the 5' RACE reads via MiXCR and lists one record per CDR3 protein. Here the sample spans 850,000 to 1,300,000 distinct CDR3 sequences, 40% to 50% being singletons. The donors, aged roughly 6 to 90, were healthy Caucasians from Russia. A word on this clonotype: The antigen is unknown.

J was trimmed by 5 bases and V by 7 bases; bases with no gene match: 14. There are 15 residues in the CDR3. The genes are TRBV12-3 or TRBV12-4 and TRBJ2-7; 7 bases line up with TRBD2. The sequenced material came from blood. This clonotype was obtained from a woman aged 55-69 years in good health. The DNA of the CDR3 is TGTGCCAGCACAGAATACGGGCCGGGGGGTCACGAGCAGTACTTC. It yields the protein CASTEYGPGGHEQYF.